This T cell receptor (beta chain) is from a study of blood T cells in healthy people across ages. Study outcomes and limitations: Underestimates were what the diversity estimates from one million T cells were considered to be.

A note on this clonotype: Its antigen remains unidentified.

Alongside a J-beta primer mix, a sample-barcoded 5' primer served in a second PCR lasting about 7 to 12 cycles. TCRdb redid the calling of the 5' RACE reads with MiXCR, one entry per CDR3 protein. Among under 750,000 distinct CDR3 sequences listed, around 48% were seen once. The CDR3 loop spans 14 amino acids. V shed 5 bases and J shed 5 bases, with 13 bases lying between them. Germline V gene data show CDR1 as MNHEY and CDR2 as SMNVEV (reference sequence). Total RNA extracted from each sample amounted to at least 5 micrograms. The receptor was derived from an older man in good health. The sample was blood. The J gene is TRBJ1-5, the V gene TRBV27; D is unclear. The CDR3 region has the DNA TGTGCCAGCAGTGTCGGGGTACTGGATCAGCCCCAGCATTTT. Translating it yields CASSVGVLDQPQHF.